This T cell receptor beta chain was observed in a study of cytomegalovirus exposure and HLA in healthy donors. Details on this clone: The antigen remains unidentified.

The PCR ran on 60 Vbeta and 13 Jbeta primers. Some clones are missing from TCRdb's copy, which holds only in-frame ones; the method was immunoSEQ multiplex PCR. The table lists 170,000 or so clones, 60% to 85% of them singletons, with 2.9% in the top ten. Study-level findings and limits: Cytomegalovirus-associated status was assigned to more than 150 TCR beta chains.

This CDR3 is built from 16 residues. V was clipped by 0 bases and J by 2 bases, with 12 bases between them. Germline CDR1 is SGHNT and CDR2 is YYREEE (reference sequence). Sample: PBMCs. The sequence was obtained from a male donor in good health and CMV-seronegative. This chain joins TRBV5-4 and TRBJ2-1; no clear D gene. The CDR3 protein is CASSLAKEIPYNEQFF. CDR3 DNA sequence: TGTGCCAGCAGCTTGGCAAAGGAGATCCCCTACAATGAGCAGTTCTTC.